Listed below are T cell receptor beta chains from one sample, sequenced in a study of shared clonotypes between healthy human individuals. Only in-frame clones appear in the TCRdb table, and some are missing; sequencing was by immunoSEQ multiplex PCR. Altogether 650,000 to 750,000 clones are present, about two thirds being singletons, with the ten largest covering less than 2%. Material for sequencing was memory CD4+ T cells sorted from blood. Receptor source: a woman in her 30s in good health. The CDR3 runs from the conserved cysteine through the conserved F or W. A D gene is named only where the DNA matches it firmly. Clone size is stated in some rows and not others, as once, few, many or a class when expanded.

V,J,D,size,DNA,CDR3
TRBV18,TRBJ2-3,TRBD2,few,TGTGCCAGCTCACCCCGGACTAGCGGCTCAGATACGCAGTATTTT,CASSPRTSGSDTQYF
TRBV15,TRBJ1-3,.,.,TGTGCCACCAGCAGAACAACAGGGACTGGAAACACCATATATTTT,CATSRTTGTGNTIYF
TRBV19,TRBJ2-1,.,.,TGTGCCAGTAGAAGGGAAAGCTCCTACAATGAGCAGTTCTTC,CASRRESSYNEQFF
TRBV5-8,TRBJ2-5,.,few,TGTGCCAGCAGCTTGGGGGCTACAGTGTCACAAGAGACCCAGTACTTC,CASSLGATVSQETQYF
TRBV5-6,TRBJ1-2,TRBD1,.,TGTGCCAGCAGCTTCTCCGACAGGGGCTTTGGCTACACCTTC,CASSFSDRGFGYTF
TRBV4-2,TRBJ2-2,.,.,TGTGCCAGCAGCCAGATCCAGGTTAGCACCGGGGAGCTGTTTTTT,CASSQIQVSTGELFF
TRBV27,TRBJ1-1,.,.,TGTGCCAGCAGTTTATTGGTTCCGGCGGAAGCTTTCTTT,CASSLLVPAEAFF
TRBV4-1,TRBJ2-7,.,.,TGCGCCAGCAGCCCCCGGGAGCAAGCCTACGAGCAGTACTTC,CASSPREQAYEQYF
TRBV4-1,TRBJ1-1,.,.,TGCGCCAGCAGCCAAGCTCGAGGGATAGGACGTAACACTGAAGCTTTCTTT,CASSQARGIGRNTEAFF
TRBV30,TRBJ1-2,.,few,TGTGCCTGGAGTGTTAGCTATGGCTACACCTTC,CAWSVSYGYTF
TRBV28,TRBJ2-3,TRBD2,.,TGTGCCAGCAGTTTAGGCGCTAGCGGGACCACCTACACAGATACGCAGTATTTT,CASSLGASGTTYTDTQYF
TRBV10-3,TRBJ2-3,.,.,TGTGCCGCGTCTGGCGGGGATACGCAGTATTTT,CAASGGDTQYF
TRBV7-3,TRBJ1-1,.,few,TGTGCCAGCAGCTTAACAGGGGGAAACACTGAAGCTTTCTTT,CASSLTGGNTEAFF
TRBV30,TRBJ2-3,.,.,TGTGCCTGGAGTGTACCCGGGGCAGATACGCAGTATTTT,CAWSVPGADTQYF
TRBV11-1,TRBJ2-5,.,.,TGTGCCAGCAGCATAAACCAGGGCCAAGAGACCCAGTACTTC,CASSINQGQETQYF
TRBV30,TRBJ1-4,TRBD1,once,TGTGCCTGGAGTGTACCCACAGGGGCGGCAAAACTGTTTTTT,CAWSVPTGAAKLFF
TRBV10-3,TRBJ1-2,.,few,TGTGCCATCAGTTTAAATTCGGACGGCTACACCTTC,CAISLNSDGYTF
TRBV28,TRBJ2-7,.,.,TGTGCCAGCACCCAGTCCTCCTACGAGCAGTACTTC,CASTQSSYEQYF
TRBV19,TRBJ2-7,TRBD1,.,TGTGCCAGTAGTCCCAGGACAGGGTACTCCTACGAGCAGTACTTC,CASSPRTGYSYEQYF
TRBV14,TRBJ2-1,.,.,TGTGCCAGCAGCCAAGACTGGGGGAATGAGCAGTTCTTC,CASSQDWGNEQFF